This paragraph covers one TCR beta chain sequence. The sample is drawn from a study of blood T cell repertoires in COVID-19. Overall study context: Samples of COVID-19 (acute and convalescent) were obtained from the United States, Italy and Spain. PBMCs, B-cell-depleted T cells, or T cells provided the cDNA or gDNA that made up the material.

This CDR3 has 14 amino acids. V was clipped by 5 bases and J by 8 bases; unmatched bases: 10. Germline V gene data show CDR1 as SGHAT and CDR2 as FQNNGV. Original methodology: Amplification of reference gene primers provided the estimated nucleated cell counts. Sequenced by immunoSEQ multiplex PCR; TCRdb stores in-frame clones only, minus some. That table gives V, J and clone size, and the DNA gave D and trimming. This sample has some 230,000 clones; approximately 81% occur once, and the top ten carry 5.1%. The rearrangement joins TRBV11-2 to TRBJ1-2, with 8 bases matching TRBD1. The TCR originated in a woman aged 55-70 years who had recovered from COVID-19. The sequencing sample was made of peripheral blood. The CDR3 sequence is CASSLIRDRTGYTF. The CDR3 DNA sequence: TGTGCCAGCAGCCTCATCCGGGACAGGACCGGCTACACCTTC.